This TCR beta chain was profiled in a study of blood T cell repertoires in COVID-19. There are 18 residues in the CDR3. In germline, CDR1 is SGHRS, CDR2 YFSETQ. V was clipped by 4 bases and J by 4 bases; unmatched bases: 13. Original methodology: Amplification with reference gene primers provided the estimates of nucleated cell counts. TCRdb's table, derived via immunoSEQ multiplex PCR, lists solely in-frame clones and lacks some. V and J calls and clone size are as listed in that table; D and trimming were resolved from the DNA. The sample carries around 110,000 clones, approximately 78% recorded once. This clone has only a few counts.

This sequence joins TRBV5-1 and TRBJ2-2; TRBD1 agrees at 10 bases. The sequence was obtained from a man between 65 and 85 years old with acute or convalescent COVID-19. Specimen: peripheral blood. CDR3: CASSQQGQGDFGTGELFF. The CDR3 DNA follows: TGCGCCAGCAGCCAGCAAGGACAGGGGGATTTTGGCACCGGGGAGCTGTTTTTT.